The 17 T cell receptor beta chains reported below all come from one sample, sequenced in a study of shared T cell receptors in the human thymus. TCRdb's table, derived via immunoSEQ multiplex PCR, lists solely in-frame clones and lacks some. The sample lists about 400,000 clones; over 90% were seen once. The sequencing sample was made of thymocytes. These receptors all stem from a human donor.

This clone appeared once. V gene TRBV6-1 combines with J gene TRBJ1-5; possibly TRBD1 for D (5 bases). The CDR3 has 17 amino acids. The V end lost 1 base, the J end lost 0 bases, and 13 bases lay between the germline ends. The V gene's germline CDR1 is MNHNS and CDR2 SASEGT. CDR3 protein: CASSEGTRGYSNQPQHF. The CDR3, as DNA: TGTGCCAGCAGTGAAGGGACTAGGGGATATAGCAATCAGCCCCAGCATTTT.

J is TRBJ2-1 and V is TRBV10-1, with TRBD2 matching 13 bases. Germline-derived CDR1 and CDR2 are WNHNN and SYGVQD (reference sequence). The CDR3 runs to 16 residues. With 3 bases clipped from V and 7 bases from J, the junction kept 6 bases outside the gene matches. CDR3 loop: CASSDRGLAGANEQFF. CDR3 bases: TGCGCCAGCAGTGACCGCGGACTAGCGGGAGCAAATGAGCAGTTCTTC.

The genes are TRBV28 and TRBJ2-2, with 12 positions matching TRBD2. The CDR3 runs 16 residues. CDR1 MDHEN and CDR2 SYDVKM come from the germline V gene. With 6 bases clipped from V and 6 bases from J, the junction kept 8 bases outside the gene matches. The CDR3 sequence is CASSYPGLAGAGELFF. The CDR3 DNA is TGTGCCAGCAGCTATCCGGGACTAGCGGGCGCCGGGGAGCTGTTTTTT.

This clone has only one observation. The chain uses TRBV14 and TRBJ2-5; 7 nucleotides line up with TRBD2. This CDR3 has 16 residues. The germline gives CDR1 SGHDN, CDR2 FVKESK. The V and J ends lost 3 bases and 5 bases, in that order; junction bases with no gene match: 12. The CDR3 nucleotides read TGTGCCAGCAGCCACCCCCCTGGCGGGAGTACGGAGACCCAGTACTTC. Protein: CASSHPPGGSTETQYF. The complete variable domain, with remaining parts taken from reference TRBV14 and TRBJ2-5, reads EAGVTQFPSHSVIEKGQTVTLRCDPISGHDNLYWYRRVMGKEIKFLLHFVKESKQDESGMPNNRFLAERTGGTYSTLKVQPAELEDSGVYFCASSHPPGGSTETQYFGPGTRLLVL.

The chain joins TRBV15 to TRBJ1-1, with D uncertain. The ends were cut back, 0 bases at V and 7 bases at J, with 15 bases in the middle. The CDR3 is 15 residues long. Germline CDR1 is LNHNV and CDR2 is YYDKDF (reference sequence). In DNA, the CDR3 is TGTGCCACCAGCAGAGATTTCCGCCTGGGTGGTGAAGCTTTCTTT. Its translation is CATSRDFRLGGEAFF. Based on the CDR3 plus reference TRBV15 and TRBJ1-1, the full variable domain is DAMVIQNPRYQVTQFGKPVTLSCSQTLNHNVMYWYQQKSSQAPKLLFHYYDKDFNNEADTPDNFQSRRPNTSFCFLDIRSPGLGDTAMYLCATSRDFRLGGEAFFGQGTRLTVV.

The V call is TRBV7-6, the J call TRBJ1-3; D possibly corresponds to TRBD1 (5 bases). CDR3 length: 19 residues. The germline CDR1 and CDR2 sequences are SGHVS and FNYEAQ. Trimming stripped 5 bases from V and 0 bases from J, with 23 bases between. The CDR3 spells CASSLGEVGGNCSGNTIYF. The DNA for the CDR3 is TGTGCCAGCAGCCTTGGAGAGGTGGGGGGAAATTGCTCTGGAAACACCATATATTTT. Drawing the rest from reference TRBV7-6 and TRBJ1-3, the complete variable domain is GAGVSQSPRYKVTKRGQDVALRCDPISGHVSLYWYRQALGQGPEFLTYFNYEAQQDKSGLPNDRFSAERPEGSISTLTIQRTEQRDSAMYRCASSLGEVGGNCSGNTIYFGEGSWLTVV.

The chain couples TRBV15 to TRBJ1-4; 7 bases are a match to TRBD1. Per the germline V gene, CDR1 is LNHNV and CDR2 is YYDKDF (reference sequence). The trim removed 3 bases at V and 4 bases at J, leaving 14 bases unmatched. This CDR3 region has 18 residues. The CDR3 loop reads CATSRYHGTGDVNEKLFF. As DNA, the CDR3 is TGTGCCACCAGCAGGTACCACGGTACAGGGGATGTTAATGAAAAACTGTTTTTT.

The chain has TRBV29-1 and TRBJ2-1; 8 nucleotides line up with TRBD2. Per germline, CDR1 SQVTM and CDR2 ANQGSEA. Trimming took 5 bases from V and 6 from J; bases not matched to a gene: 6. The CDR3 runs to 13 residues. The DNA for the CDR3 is TGCAGCGTTCCGAGCGGGAGTTCCAATGAGCAGTTCTTC. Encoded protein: CSVPSGSSNEQFF.

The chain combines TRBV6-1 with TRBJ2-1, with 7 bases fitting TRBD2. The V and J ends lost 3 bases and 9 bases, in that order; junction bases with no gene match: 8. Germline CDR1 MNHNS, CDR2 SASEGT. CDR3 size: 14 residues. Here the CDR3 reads CASSDLAERGEQFF. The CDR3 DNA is TGTGCCAGCAGTGACCTAGCGGAGCGGGGTGAGCAGTTCTTC.

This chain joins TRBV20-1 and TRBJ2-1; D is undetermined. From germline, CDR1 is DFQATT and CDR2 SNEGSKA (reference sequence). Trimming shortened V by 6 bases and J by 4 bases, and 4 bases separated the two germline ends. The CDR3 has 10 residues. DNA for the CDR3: TGCAGTGCCTCTTACAATGAGCAGTTCTTC. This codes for CSASYNEQFF.

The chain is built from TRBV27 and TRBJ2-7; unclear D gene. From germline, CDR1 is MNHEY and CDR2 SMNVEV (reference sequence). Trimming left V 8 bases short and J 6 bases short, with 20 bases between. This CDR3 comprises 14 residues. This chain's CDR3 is CASRAAGPGREQYF. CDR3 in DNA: TGTGCCAGCCGCGCCGCTGGCCCAGGTCGCGAGCAGTACTTC.

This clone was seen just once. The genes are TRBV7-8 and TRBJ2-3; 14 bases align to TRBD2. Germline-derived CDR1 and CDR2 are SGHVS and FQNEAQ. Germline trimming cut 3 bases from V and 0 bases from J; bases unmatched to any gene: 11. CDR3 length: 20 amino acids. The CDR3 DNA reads TGTGCCAGCAGCTTCCTCCGGACTAGCGGGAGGAGGTTCAGCACAGATACGCAGTATTTT. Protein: CASSFLRTSGRRFSTDTQYF.

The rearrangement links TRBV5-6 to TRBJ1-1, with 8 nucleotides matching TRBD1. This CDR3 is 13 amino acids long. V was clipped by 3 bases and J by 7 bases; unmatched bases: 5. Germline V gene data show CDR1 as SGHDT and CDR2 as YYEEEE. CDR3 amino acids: CASSWDRSNEAFF. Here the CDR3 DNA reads TGTGCCAGCAGCTGGGACAGGTCGAATGAAGCTTTCTTT. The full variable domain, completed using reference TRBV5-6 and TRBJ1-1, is DAGVTQSPTHLIKTRGQQVTLRCSPKSGHDTVSWYQQALGQGPQFIFQYYEEEERQRGNFPDRFSGHQFPNYSSELNVNALLLGDSALYLCASSWDRSNEAFFGQGTRLTVV.

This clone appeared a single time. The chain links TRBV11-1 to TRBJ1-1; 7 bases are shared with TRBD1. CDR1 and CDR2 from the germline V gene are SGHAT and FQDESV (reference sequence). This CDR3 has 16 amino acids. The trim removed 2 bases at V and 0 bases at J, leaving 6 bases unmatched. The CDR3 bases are TGTGCCAGCAGCTTACCCCAGACAGGGCTGAACACTGAAGCTTTCTTT. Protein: CASSLPQTGLNTEAFF.

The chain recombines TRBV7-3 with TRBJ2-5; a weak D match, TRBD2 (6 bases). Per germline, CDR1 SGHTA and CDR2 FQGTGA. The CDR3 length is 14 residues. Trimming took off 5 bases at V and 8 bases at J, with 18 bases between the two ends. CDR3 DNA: TGTGCCAGCAGCCCTCATAGCGGAAGCGTAACCCAGTACTTC. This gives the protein CASSPHSGSVTQYF.

CDR3 region: CASSLLVGNEQYF. CDR3 coding DNA: TGTGCCAGCAGCTTACTGGTGGGGAACGAGCAGTACTTC. The chain combines TRBV7-2 with TRBJ2-7, with D hard to call. Germline values: CDR1 SGHTA, CDR2 FQGNSA. The CDR3 has 13 amino acids. Trimming removed 2 bases at V and 5 bases at J, with 10 bases between.

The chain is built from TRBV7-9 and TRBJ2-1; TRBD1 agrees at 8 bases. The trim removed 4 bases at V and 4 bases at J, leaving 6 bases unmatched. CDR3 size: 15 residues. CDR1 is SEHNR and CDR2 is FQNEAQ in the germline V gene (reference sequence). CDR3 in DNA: TGTGCCAGCAGCTGGGCGGGACAGGAGTACAATGAGCAGTTCTTC. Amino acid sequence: CASSWAGQEYNEQFF. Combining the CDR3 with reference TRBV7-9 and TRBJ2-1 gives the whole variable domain DTGVSQNPRHKITKRGQNVTFRCDPISEHNRLYWYRQTLGQGPEFLTYFQNEAQLEKSRLLSDRFSAERPKGSFSTLEIQRTEQGDSAMYLCASSWAGQEYNEQFFGPGTRLTVL.